This TCR beta chain was sequenced during a study of control samples from healthy donors and cancer patients. Germline assignment: CDR1 LNHDA and CDR2 SQIVND (reference sequence). The CDR3 is 17 residues long. V gave up 1 base and J gave up 5 bases, with 19 bases separating them. Sequencing was performed with immunoSEQ multiplex PCR; in TCRdb, only in-frame clones are kept and a portion is missing. The table has 150,000 or so clones, around 90% seen once; the top ten hold 1.7%. The receptor comes from a man between 18 and 35 years old in good health. V usage is TRBV19 and J usage is TRBJ2-3; TRBD1 or TRBD2 may be the D gene (6 bases each). The specimen sequenced was blood. The CDR3 spells CASSIASRGGLRDTQYF. CDR3 DNA: TGTGCCAGTAGTATAGCCTCGAGAGGGGGGTTGAGAGATACGCAGTATTTT.